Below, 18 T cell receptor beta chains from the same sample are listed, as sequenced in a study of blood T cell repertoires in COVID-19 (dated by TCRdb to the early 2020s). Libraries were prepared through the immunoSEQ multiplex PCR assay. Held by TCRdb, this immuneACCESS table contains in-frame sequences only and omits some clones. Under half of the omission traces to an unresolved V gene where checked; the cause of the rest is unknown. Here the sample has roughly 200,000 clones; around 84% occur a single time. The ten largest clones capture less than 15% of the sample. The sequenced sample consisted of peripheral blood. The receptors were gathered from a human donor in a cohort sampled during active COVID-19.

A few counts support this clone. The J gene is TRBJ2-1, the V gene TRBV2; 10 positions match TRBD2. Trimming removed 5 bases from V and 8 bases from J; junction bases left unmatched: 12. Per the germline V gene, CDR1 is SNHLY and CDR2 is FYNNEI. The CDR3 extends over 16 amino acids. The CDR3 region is CASSPSGLASTHEQFF. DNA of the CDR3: TGTGCCAGCAGTCCCTCGGGACTAGCGAGTACCCATGAGCAGTTCTTC.

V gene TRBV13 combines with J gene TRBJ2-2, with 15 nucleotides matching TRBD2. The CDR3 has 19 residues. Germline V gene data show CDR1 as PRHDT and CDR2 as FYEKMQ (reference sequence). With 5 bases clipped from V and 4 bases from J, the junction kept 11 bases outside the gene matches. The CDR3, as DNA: TGTGCCAGCAGCATACCCCCCGGGACTAGCGGGAGGTCCACCGGGGAGCTGTTTTTT. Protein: CASSIPPGTSGRSTGELFF.

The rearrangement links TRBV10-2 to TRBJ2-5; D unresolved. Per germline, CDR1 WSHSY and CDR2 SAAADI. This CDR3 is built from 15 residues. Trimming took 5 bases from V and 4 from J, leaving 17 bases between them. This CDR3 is CASSKTGRGGETQYF. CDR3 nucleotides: TGCGCCAGCAGTAAGACTGGAAGAGGCGGAGAGACCCAGTACTTC.

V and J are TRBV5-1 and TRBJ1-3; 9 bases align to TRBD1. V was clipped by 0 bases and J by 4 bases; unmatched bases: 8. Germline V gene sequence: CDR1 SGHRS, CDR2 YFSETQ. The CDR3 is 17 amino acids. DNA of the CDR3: TGCGCCAGCAGCTTGGCCGTTTTGGGGACAGGGGGAAACACCATATATTTT. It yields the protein CASSLAVLGTGGNTIYF. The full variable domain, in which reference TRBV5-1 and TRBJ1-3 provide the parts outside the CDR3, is KAGVTQTPRYLIKTRGQQVTLSCSPISGHRSVSWYQQTPGQGLQFLFEYFSETQRNKGNFPGRFSGRQFSNSRSEMNVSTLELGDSALYLCASSLAVLGTGGNTIYFGEGSWLTVV.

The CDR3 sequence is CASSAGQGETQYF. Written as DNA, the CDR3 is TGTGCCAGCAGCGCCGGACAGGGGGAGACCCAGTACTTC. This chain links TRBV7-2 with TRBJ2-5; 9 nucleotides align to TRBD1. The V gene's germline CDR1 is SGHTA and CDR2 FQGNSA. The CDR3 runs to 13 residues. J gave up 5 bases and V 5 bases, and 3 bases lay outside the gene matches.

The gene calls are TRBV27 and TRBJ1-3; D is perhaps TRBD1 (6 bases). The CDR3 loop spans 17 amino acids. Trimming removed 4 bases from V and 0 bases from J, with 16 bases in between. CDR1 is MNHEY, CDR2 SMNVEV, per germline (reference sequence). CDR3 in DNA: TGTGCCAGCAGTTCCACGGGACACCTCTACTCTGGAAACACCATATATTTT. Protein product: CASSSTGHLYSGNTIYF.

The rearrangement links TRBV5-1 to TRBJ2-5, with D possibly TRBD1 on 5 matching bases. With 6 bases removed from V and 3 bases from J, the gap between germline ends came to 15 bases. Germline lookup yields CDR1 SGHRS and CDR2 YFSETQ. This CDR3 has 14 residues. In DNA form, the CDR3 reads TGCGCCAGCAATCCAGGGTGGACCAAAGAGACCCAGTACTTC. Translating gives CASNPGWTKETQYF.

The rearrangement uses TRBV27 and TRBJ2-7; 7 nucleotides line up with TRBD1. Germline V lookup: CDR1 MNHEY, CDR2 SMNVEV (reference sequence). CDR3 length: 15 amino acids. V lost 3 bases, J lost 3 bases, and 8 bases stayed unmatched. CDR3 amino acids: CASSFGPGTDYEQYF. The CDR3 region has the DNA TGTGCCAGCAGTTTTGGCCCCGGGACAGACTACGAGCAGTACTTC.

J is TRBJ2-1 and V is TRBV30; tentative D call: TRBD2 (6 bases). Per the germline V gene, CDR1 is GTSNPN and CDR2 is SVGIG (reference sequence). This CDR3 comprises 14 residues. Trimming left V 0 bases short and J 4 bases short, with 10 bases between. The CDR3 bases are TGTGCCTGGAGTGTACGGGGACTTTACAATGAGCAGTTCTTC. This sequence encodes CAWSVRGLYNEQFF.

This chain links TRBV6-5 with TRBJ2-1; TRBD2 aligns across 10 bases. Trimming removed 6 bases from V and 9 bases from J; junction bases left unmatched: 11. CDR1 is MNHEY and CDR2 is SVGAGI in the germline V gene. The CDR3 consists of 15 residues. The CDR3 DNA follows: TGTGCCAGCAGCAGCGGGACTAGCGCTCCGTTTGAGCAGTTCTTC. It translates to CASSSGTSAPFEQFF.

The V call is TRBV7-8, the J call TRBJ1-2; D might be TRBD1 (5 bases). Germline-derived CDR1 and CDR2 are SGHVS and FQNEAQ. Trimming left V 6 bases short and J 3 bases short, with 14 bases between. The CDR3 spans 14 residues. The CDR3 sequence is CASSSARAYYGYTF. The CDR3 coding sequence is TGTGCCAGCAGTTCGGCCAGGGCCTACTATGGCTACACCTTC. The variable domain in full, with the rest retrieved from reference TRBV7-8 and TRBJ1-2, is GAGVSQSPRYKVAKRGQDVALRCDPISGHVSLFWYQQALGQGPEFLTYFQNEAQLDKSGLPSDRFFAERPEGSVSTLKIQRTQQEDSAVYLCASSSARAYYGYTFGSGTRLTVV.

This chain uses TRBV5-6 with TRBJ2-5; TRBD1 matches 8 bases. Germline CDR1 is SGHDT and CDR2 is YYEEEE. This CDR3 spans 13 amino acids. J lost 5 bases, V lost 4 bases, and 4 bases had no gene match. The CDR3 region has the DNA TGTGCCAGCAGCCCGGACAGGGCTGAGACCCAGTACTTC. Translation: CASSPDRAETQYF. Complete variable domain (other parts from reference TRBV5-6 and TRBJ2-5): DAGVTQSPTHLIKTRGQQVTLRCSPKSGHDTVSWYQQALGQGPQFIFQYYEEEERQRGNFPDRFSGHQFPNYSSELNVNALLLGDSALYLCASSPDRAETQYFGPGTRLLVL.

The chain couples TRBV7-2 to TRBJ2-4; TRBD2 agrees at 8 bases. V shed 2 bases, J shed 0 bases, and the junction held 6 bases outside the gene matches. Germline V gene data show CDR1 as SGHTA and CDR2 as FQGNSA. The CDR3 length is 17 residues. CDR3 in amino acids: CASSLLGSGIAKNIQYF. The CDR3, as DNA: TGTGCCAGCAGCTTATTAGGTAGCGGGATAGCCAAAAACATTCAGTACTTC.

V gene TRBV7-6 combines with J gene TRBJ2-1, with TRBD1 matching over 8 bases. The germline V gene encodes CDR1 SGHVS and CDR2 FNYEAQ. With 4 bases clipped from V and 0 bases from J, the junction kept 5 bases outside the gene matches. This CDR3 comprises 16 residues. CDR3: CASSSRGPSSYNEQFF. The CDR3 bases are TGTGCCAGCAGCTCCAGGGGGCCTAGCTCCTACAATGAGCAGTTCTTC.

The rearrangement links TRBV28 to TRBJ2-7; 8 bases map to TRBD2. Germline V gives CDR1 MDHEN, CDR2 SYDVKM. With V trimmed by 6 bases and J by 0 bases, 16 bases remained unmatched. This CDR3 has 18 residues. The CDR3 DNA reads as TGTGCCAGCAGACGACTAGCGCCGTCGAGCTATTACTCCTACGAGCAGTACTTC. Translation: CASRRLAPSSYYSYEQYF.

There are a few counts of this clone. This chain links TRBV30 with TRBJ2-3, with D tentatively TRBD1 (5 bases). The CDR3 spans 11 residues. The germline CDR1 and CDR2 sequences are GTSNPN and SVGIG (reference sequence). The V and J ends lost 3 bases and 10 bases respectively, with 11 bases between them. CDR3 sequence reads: CAWRLGAAQYF. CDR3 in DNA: TGTGCCTGGAGACTTGGGGCCGCGCAGTATTTT. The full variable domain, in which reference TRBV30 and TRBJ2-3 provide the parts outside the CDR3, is SQTIHQWPATLVQPVGSPLSLECTVEGTSNPNLYWYRQAAGRGLQLLFYSVGIGQISSEVPQNLSASRPQDRQFILSSKKLLLSDSGFYLCAWRLGAAQYFGPGTRLTVL.

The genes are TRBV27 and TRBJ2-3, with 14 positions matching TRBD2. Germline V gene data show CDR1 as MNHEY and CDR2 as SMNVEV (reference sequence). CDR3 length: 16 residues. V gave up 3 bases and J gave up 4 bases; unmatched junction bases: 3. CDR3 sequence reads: CASSLTSGRGSDTQYF. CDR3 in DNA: TGTGCCAGCAGTTTGACTAGCGGGAGGGGCTCAGATACGCAGTATTTT.

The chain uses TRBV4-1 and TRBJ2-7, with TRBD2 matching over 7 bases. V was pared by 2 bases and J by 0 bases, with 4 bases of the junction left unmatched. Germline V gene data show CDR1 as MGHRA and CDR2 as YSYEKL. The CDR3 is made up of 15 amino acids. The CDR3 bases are TGCGCCAGCAGCCAAACTAGCGCGAGCTCCTACGAGCAGTACTTC. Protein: CASSQTSASSYEQYF.